This TCR beta chain was identified in a study of metastatic and nonmetastatic thyroid tumors. Study as a whole: Across peripheral blood and tumor or nodule tissue samples taken from malignant and benign thyroid patients, the repertoires were compared with one another.

Thyroid surgery was performed in patients who had received no treatment beforehand. TCRdb recomputed clones from the PCR reads via MiXCR. The sample has 20,000 to 25,000 clones, 10% to 15% seen once. This clone was observed at least ten times. Its antigen is currently unknown. Whole-study findings and limits: Benign nodules reportedly had significantly lower TCR beta diversity than malignant thyroid tumors in blood and tumor.

The CDR3 length is 15 residues. Germline CDR1 SEHNR, CDR2 FQNEAQ (reference sequence). V gave up 6 bases and J gave up 3 bases; unmatched junction bases: 6. This TCR was sampled from a male donor with papillary thyroid cancer or a benign thyroid nodule (not recorded which). Some clones in this sample may be carry-over from other donors' samples. The rearrangement links TRBV7-9 to TRBJ2-2; TRBD1 aligns across 8 bases. The sequencing sample was made of blood. CDR3 in amino acids: CASSLTTGDTGELFF. The CDR3 DNA sequence: TGTGCCAGCAGTTTGACGACAGGGGACACCGGGGAGCTGTTTTTT.